These T cell receptor beta chains were read from a single sample in a study of T cells in localized non-small cell lung cancer. Here immunoSEQ multiplex PCR was the method, and the copy in TCRdb shows in-frame clones only, minus some. The sample lists about 40,000 clones, 80% to 90% occurring once. The material sequenced was peripheral blood, taken before any cancer treatment. These receptors were collected from a woman aged 35 to 70 with stage I lung adenocarcinoma. The CDR3 runs from the conserved cysteine through the conserved F or W. A D gene is named only where the DNA matches it firmly. Expanded clones get a size class; other rows say once, few or many, or leave the size out.

d_call	v_call	clone_size	j_call	cdr3_aa	cdr3_nt
TRBD2	TRBV11-2	NA	TRBJ2-1	CASSLDPGTSGQFF	TGTGCCAGCAGCTTAGATCCCGGGACTAGCGGGCAGTTCTTC
NA	TRBV5-1	NA	TRBJ2-2	CASSFRVVDEGELFF	TGCGCCAGCAGCTTCCGGGTAGTCGACGAGGGGGAGCTGTTTTTT
NA	TRBV5-1	once	TRBJ2-5	CASSLIRSGKYSQETQYF	TGCGCCAGCAGCTTGATCCGATCAGGGAAATACTCGCAAGAGACCCAGTACTTC
NA	TRBV6-5	few	TRBJ2-2	CASSLRGANTGELFF	TGTGCCAGCAGTTTGAGAGGGGCGAACACCGGGGAGCTGTTTTTT
TRBD1	TRBV28	once	TRBJ2-1	CASSPWGSDRGRNEQFF	TGTGCCAGCAGCCCATGGGGGTCCGACAGGGGGCGAAATGAGCAGTTCTTC
TRBD2	TRBV5-1	NA	TRBJ2-5	CASSEALLAVQETQYF	TGCGCCAGCAGCGAAGCCCTCCTAGCGGTCCAAGAGACCCAGTACTTC
NA	TRBV6-5	NA	TRBJ2-7	CASSYSGAGYEQYF	TGTGCCAGCAGTTACTCCGGGGCCGGCTACGAGCAGTACTTC
TRBD1	TRBV2	once	TRBJ1-2	CASTGQGEAYGYTF	TGTGCCAGCACAGGACAGGGGGAAGCCTATGGCTACACCTTC
NA	TRBV11-3	NA	TRBJ2-2	CASSLGISGELFF	TGTGCCAGCAGCTTAGGTATTAGCGGGGAGCTGTTTTTT
NA	TRBV6-1	few	TRBJ1-2	CASSEPEVVGARYGYTF	TGTGCCAGCAGTGAACCAGAAGTTGTCGGGGCACGATATGGCTACACCTTC
NA	TRBV7-2	NA	TRBJ1-4	CASSPRLKGLNEKLFF	TGTGCCAGCAGCCCCCGACTAAAGGGGCTTAATGAAAAACTGTTTTTT
TRBD2	TRBV30	NA	TRBJ2-2	CAWRTSGGDTGELFF	TGTGCCTGGAGGACTAGCGGGGGGGACACCGGGGAGCTGTTTTTT
NA	TRBV7-9	NA	TRBJ1-6	CASSYSTYNSPLHF	TGTGCCAGCAGCTACTCGACTTATAATTCACCCCTCCACTTT
TRBD1	TRBV18	NA	TRBJ1-3	CASSPPGQAPTGNTIYF	TGTGCCAGCTCACCCCCGGGACAGGCCCCCACTGGAAACACCATATATTTT
TRBD1	TRBV27	once	TRBJ1-2	CASSSWGEGAGGYTF	TGTGCCAGCAGTTCTTGGGGGGAGGGGGCCGGTGGCTACACCTTC
TRBD1	TRBV5-6	NA	TRBJ2-7	CASSRGQGAGEQYF	TGTGCCAGCAGCCGCGGACAGGGGGCTGGGGAGCAGTACTTC
NA	TRBV30	once	TRBJ1-6	CAWSVPGTVYNSPLHF	TGTGCCTGGAGTGTCCCCGGGACGGTCTATAATTCACCCCTCCACTTT
NA	TRBV30	NA	TRBJ1-5	CAWSTVSDQPQHF	TGTGCCTGGAGTACTGTCTCGGATCAGCCCCAGCATTTT